A single sample is the source of the 27 T cell receptor beta chains below, sequenced in a study of blood T cells in healthy people across ages. Alongside a J-beta primer mix, a sample-barcoded 5' primer served in a second PCR lasting about 6 to 12 cycles. From the 5' RACE reads, TCRdb called clonotypes with MiXCR, one entry per CDR3 protein. The sample shows hundreds of thousands of distinct CDR3 sequences, around two fifths of them seen only once. Sequenced material: blood. The receptors come from a man older than 75 in good health.

For this clonotype: One base away lies a much larger clone, so this may be a sequencing read error. The V and J genes are TRBV7-3 and TRBJ2-6; D is unresolved. Germline CDR1 is SGHTA and CDR2 is FQGTGA. This CDR3 comprises 15 residues. V was clipped by 5 bases and J by 4 bases, with 12 bases between them. CDR3 bases: TGTGCCAGCAGCCCCGTAGCAGCGGGGGCCAACGTCCTGACTTTC. It codes for CASSPVAAGANVLTF.

This clonotype was counted only a few times. The chain has TRBV20-1 and TRBJ2-3; TRBD1 might be the D (6 bases). The CDR3 covers 13 residues. Germline CDR1 and CDR2: DFQATT and SNEGSKA (reference sequence). The CDR3 region has the DNA TGCGCGGAAAGGGGGAAATCCACAGATACGCAGTATTTT. Encoded protein: CAERGKSTDTQYF.

The V call is TRBV20-1, the J call TRBJ1-2, with TRBD1 identical over 8 bases. CDR1 DFQATT and CDR2 SNEGSKA come from the germline V gene (reference sequence). The CDR3 is 14 amino acids. The V and J ends lost 3 bases and 1 base, in that order; junction bases with no gene match: 4. CDR3 residues: CSASPDRDNYGYTF. For the CDR3, the DNA is TGCAGTGCTAGCCCGGACAGGGATAACTATGGCTACACCTTC.

The chain combines TRBV5-4 with TRBJ2-1; D gene ambiguous. Germline V CDR1 and CDR2: SGHNT, YYREEE (reference sequence). CDR3 length: 15 amino acids. V lost 2 bases and J 3 bases, leaving 12 bases between the germline ends. The CDR3 coding sequence is TGTGCCAGCAGCTTAATACTAACGGGCTACAATGAGCAGTTCTTC. Amino acids: CASSLILTGYNEQFF.

This chain joins TRBV20-1 and TRBJ2-7; perhaps TRBD2 as D (7 bases). The CDR3 contains 14 residues. Trimming removed 6 bases at V and 0 bases at J, with 15 bases between. Germline V CDR1 and CDR2: DFQATT, SNEGSKA (reference sequence). The DNA for the CDR3 is TGCAGTGCGGGCGGGGGCCTCTCCTCCTACGAGCAGTACTTC. Protein product: CSAGGGLSSYEQYF.

The chain recombines TRBV30 with TRBJ1-5, with a weak D call TRBD1 (6 bases). Germline V lookup: CDR1 GTSNPN, CDR2 SVGIG (reference sequence). The V gene lost 1 base and the J gene lost 7 bases, with 14 bases spanning the gap. CDR3 length: 14 residues. The CDR3 sequence: CAWSDGGAGQPQHF. CDR3 bases: TGTGCCTGGAGTGACGGGGGGGCTGGGCAGCCCCAGCATTTT.

The chain uses TRBV6-1 and TRBJ2-7; D possibly matches TRBD1 or TRBD2 (6 bases each). Germline V gene sequence: CDR1 MNHNS, CDR2 SASEGT. The ends were cut back, 0 bases at V and 2 bases at J, with 20 bases in the middle. The CDR3 has 18 amino acids. CDR3 DNA sequence: TGTGCCAGCAGTGAAGCGCTTCTGGGGGGCAGATCCCCCTACGAGCAGTACTTC. Its protein is CASSEALLGGRSPYEQYF.

The sample holds a few counts of this clonotype. The chain links TRBV20-1 to TRBJ2-7; D call uncertain. The CDR3 is 14 amino acids. V lost 6 bases and J 0 bases, leaving 15 bases between the germline ends. Germline CDR1 is DFQATT and CDR2 is SNEGSKA (reference sequence). This CDR3 reads CSARRGQASYEQYF. The CDR3 DNA is TGCAGTGCGAGGCGAGGCCAGGCCTCCTACGAGCAGTACTTC.

This chain links TRBV20-1 with TRBJ2-4; TRBD2 aligns across 7 bases. TRBJ2-7 explains the end of the DNA better; the J call may be wrong. The CDR3 has 15 amino acids. Germline assignment: CDR1 DFQATT and CDR2 SNEGSKA (reference sequence). The CDR3 protein is CSARITSAGSYEQYF. DNA for the CDR3: TGCAGTGCGCGAATAACTAGCGCCGGATCCTACGAGCAGTACTTC.

The J gene is TRBJ2-3, the V gene TRBV9, with 7 positions matching TRBD1. V dropped 2 bases and J dropped 5; count of bases not matched to a gene: 8. CDR1 is SGDLS and CDR2 is YYNGEE in the germline V gene. The CDR3 is 15 amino acids. This CDR3 reads CASSVDPGTEDTQYF. CDR3 nucleotides: TGTGCCAGCAGCGTCGACCCCGGGACAGAAGATACGCAGTATTTT.

The chain joins TRBV9 to TRBJ2-5, with TRBD2 matching 16 bases. J was trimmed by 2 bases and V by 0 bases; bases with no gene match: 7. CDR1 is SGDLS and CDR2 is YYNGEE in the germline V gene. This CDR3 has 19 amino acids. CDR3: CASSVAPGLAGGPQETQYF. The CDR3, as DNA: TGTGCCAGCAGCGTAGCCCCGGGACTAGCGGGGGGGCCGCAAGAGACCCAGTACTTC.

The chain links TRBV6-2 or TRBV6-3 to TRBJ2-3; D remains ambiguous. V was trimmed by 5 bases and J by 6 bases, leaving 9 bases between them. CDR1 is MNHEY, CDR2 SVGEGT, per germline. The CDR3 length is 12 residues. DNA for the CDR3: TGTGCCAGCAGTGACTGGCCCGATACGCAGTATTTT. It specifies CASSDWPDTQYF.

This clonotype was counted once. The junction and the germline gene differ at one end; a read error may be behind it. The chain joins TRBV20-1 to TRBJ2-1; D assignment may be TRBD1 or TRBD2 (5 bases each). The CDR3 covers 14 residues. Germline V lookup: CDR1 DFQATT, CDR2 SNEGSKA (reference sequence). CDR3 nucleotide sequence: TGCGGTGCGAGCCCAGATGGGACCTACAACGAGCAGTTCTTC. This codes for CGASPDGTYNEQFF.

The rearrangement joins TRBV6-5 to TRBJ2-5; D possibly corresponds to TRBD2 (5 bases). CDR1 is MNHEY, CDR2 SVGAGI, per germline. This CDR3 spans 12 amino acids. Trimming removed 10 bases from V and 4 bases from J, with 13 bases in between. CDR3 protein: CATGPRGETQYF. CDR3 DNA sequence: TGTGCCACTGGGCCCCGGGGAGAGACCCAGTACTTC.

The genes are TRBV20-1 and TRBJ2-7; D is uncertain. This CDR3 contains 11 residues. Germline loops: CDR1 DFQATT, CDR2 SNEGSKA (reference sequence). Trimming stripped 3 bases from V and 6 bases from J, with 9 bases between. CDR3: CSARVLGEQYF. The CDR3 nucleotides read TGCAGTGCTAGGGTTTTGGGCGAGCAGTACTTC.

V and J are TRBV2 and TRBJ2-2; 10 bases align to TRBD2. Germline values: CDR1 SNHLY, CDR2 FYNNEI. The CDR3 loop spans 14 amino acids. The ends lost 6 bases at V and 7 bases at J; junction bases unmatched: 5. The CDR3 is CASRGLAISGELFF. CDR3 sequence (DNA): TGTGCCAGCAGGGGACTAGCGATTAGCGGGGAGCTGTTTTTT. The full variable domain, its missing parts supplied by reference TRBV2 and TRBJ2-2, is EPEVTQTPSHQVTQMGQEVILRCVPISNHLYFYWYRQILGQKVEFLVSFYNNEISEKSEIFDDQFSVERPDGSNFTLKIRSTKLEDSAMYFCASRGLAISGELFFGEGSRLTVL.

This clonotype showed up just a few times. The chain joins TRBV6-5 to TRBJ2-1; no reliable D call. The germline V gene has CDR1 MNHEY and CDR2 SVGAGI. This CDR3 comprises 14 residues. Trimming cost V 2 bases and J 12 bases, with 17 bases left between them. The CDR3 nucleotides read TGTGCCAGCAGTTACGCCGAAGGTACAGCCGTGCAGTTCTTC. Its translation: CASSYAEGTAVQFF.

This chain links TRBV4-2 with TRBJ2-1; D is uncertain. Germline loops: CDR1 LGHNA, CDR2 YNFKEQ. Between the trimmed V and J ends, which lost 0 bases and 6 bases, there was a span of 15 bases. The CDR3 is 16 amino acids. CDR3 loop: CASSQDGGISFNEQFF. DNA of the CDR3: TGTGCCAGCAGCCAAGATGGCGGAATTTCGTTCAATGAGCAGTTCTTC.

About this clonotype: The germline gene is not matched at one end of the junction; a read error may be the cause. This chain uses TRBV12-3 or TRBV12-4 with TRBJ2-7; tentative D call: TRBD2 (5 bases). The CDR3 spans 16 residues. The CDR3 nucleotides are TGTGCCAGCAGCCCGGGCCGTACTAGACTGTCCTACGAGCGGTACTTC. Translation: CASSPGRTRLSYERYF.

This clonotype has just a few counts. The gene calls are TRBV12-5 and TRBJ2-7; 14 bases match TRBD2. V gave up 5 bases and J gave up 3 bases; unmatched junction bases: 3. The CDR3 is 15 amino acids. Germline CDR1 is LGHNT and CDR2 is FRNRAP. This CDR3 is CASGPGTSGSYEQYF. The DNA for the CDR3 is TGTGCTAGTGGTCCTGGGACTAGCGGGAGCTACGAGCAGTACTTC.

This chain uses TRBV18 with TRBJ2-4; tentatively, D is TRBD1 (6 bases). CDR3 length: 14 amino acids. V was clipped by 6 bases and J by 6 bases, with 15 bases between them. The germline gives CDR1 KGHSH, CDR2 LQKENI. CDR3: CASSPSGRGNIQYF. In DNA, the CDR3 is TGTGCCAGCTCCCCCTCGGGCAGGGGAAACATTCAGTACTTC. The full variable domain, completed using reference TRBV18 and TRBJ2-4, is NAGVMQNPRHLVRRRGQEARLRCSPMKGHSHVYWYRQLPEEGLKFMVYLQKENIIDESGMPKERFSAEFPKEGPSILRIQQVVRGDSAAYFCASSPSGRGNIQYFGAGTRLSVL.

This chain connects TRBV7-3 to TRBJ2-1, with D perhaps TRBD2 (6 bases). Germline V gives CDR1 SGHTA, CDR2 FQGTGA. The germline V and J ends were trimmed by 6 bases and 9 bases, with 18 bases remaining between them. The CDR3 is 14 residues long. The CDR3 DNA is TGTGCCAGCAGTTCCGGAGGGCAGGCACCTGAGCAGTTCTTC. Its translation is CASSSGGQAPEQFF.

This rearrangement joins TRBV5-1 to TRBJ2-7, with TRBD2 as a possible D gene (5 bases). CDR1 and CDR2 (germline): SGHRS, YFSETQ. V dropped 0 bases and J dropped 0 bases, with 10 bases sitting between them. CDR3 length equals 15 residues. The CDR3 sequence is CASSLASDSSYEQYF. CDR3 nucleotides: TGCGCCAGCAGCTTGGCCTCGGACTCCTCCTACGAGCAGTACTTC.

This clonotype was seen only a few times. V gene TRBV28 combines with J gene TRBJ2-7; D might be TRBD2 (5 bases). Germline assignment: CDR1 MDHEN and CDR2 SYDVKM. The CDR3 contains 14 residues. The ends were cut back, 7 bases at V and 2 bases at J, with 15 bases in the middle. The CDR3 DNA is TGTGCCAGCAATCGGCCTAGCCCTCCCTACGAGCAGTACTTC. It codes for CASNRPSPPYEQYF. Full variable domain (rest looked up from reference TRBV28 and TRBJ2-7): DVKVTQSSRYLVKRTGEKVFLECVQDMDHENMFWYRQDPGLGLRLIYFSYDVKMKEKGDIPEGYSVSREKKERFSLILESASTNQTSMYLCASNRPSPPYEQYFGPGTRLTVT.

This chain links TRBV6-6 with TRBJ2-3; 12 positions agree with TRBD2. This CDR3 has 17 amino acids. Germline CDR1 is MNHNY and CDR2 is SVGAGI (reference sequence). The ends lost 2 bases at V and 4 bases at J; junction bases unmatched: 7. The CDR3 DNA is TGTGCCAGCAGTTACGGGGCTAGCGGGGGGGGACCAGATACGCAGTATTTT. The encoded protein is CASSYGASGGGPDTQYF.

The chain joins TRBV3-1 to TRBJ2-1; D gene uncertain. Per germline, CDR1 LGHDT and CDR2 YNNKEL (reference sequence). This CDR3 region has 17 residues. Trimming shortened V by 3 bases and J by 2 bases, and 17 bases separated the two germline ends. The CDR3 is CASSHAGTTNPYNEQFF. The CDR3 DNA sequence: TGTGCCAGCAGCCATGCCGGCACCACAAACCCCTACAATGAGCAGTTCTTC.

This clonotype appeared a few times. The chain has TRBV4-3 and TRBJ1-4, with 7 bases matching TRBD1. The CDR3 is 15 amino acids. Looked up from germline, CDR1 is LGHNA and CDR2 is YSLEER. The V segment lost 0 bases and the J segment 3 bases; nucleotides outside the gene matches: 1. The CDR3, as DNA: TGCGCCAGCAGCCAAGAGGGGACAGCTAATGAAAAACTGTTTTTT. Translating it yields CASSQEGTANEKLFF.